Described below is a single TCR beta chain sequence and its context. Its matching antigen is unknown. This entry belongs to a study of brain T cells in children with intractable seizures. Study-level results: Pre- and post-surgery blood differed in depth, so pre-surgery absences may be undersampling.

Between the trimmed V and J ends, which lost 0 bases and 0 bases, there was a span of 4 bases. This CDR3 has 15 amino acids. Germline assignment: CDR1 SGDLS and CDR2 YYNGEE. Only cases whose brain tissue showed the highest T cell transcript signatures were sequenced. Before surgery, patients took at least one anti-epileptic drug. Profiling relied on immunoSEQ multiplex PCR, and the TCRdb table lists in-frame clones only, not all of them. The sample has around 44,000 clones; about nine tenths are singletons. The chain carries TRBV9 and TRBJ2-6; D is unresolved. Source: peripheral blood, taken at surgery. The source of this sequence is a girl aged 2-10 years with tuberous sclerosis and intractable seizures. CDR3 in amino acids: CASSVVLSGANVLTF. As DNA, the CDR3 is TGTGCCAGCAGCGTAGTGCTCTCTGGGGCCAACGTCCTGACTTTC.